The next 29 T cell receptor beta chains were all read from a single sample in a study of cytomegalovirus exposure and HLA in healthy donors. PCR employed 60 Vbeta and 13 Jbeta primers. Some clones are missing from TCRdb's copy, which holds only in-frame ones; the method was immunoSEQ multiplex PCR. The sample lists some 150,000 clones, approximately 80% occurring once. The material sequenced was PBMCs. These receptors were taken from a woman aged 50 to 65 in good health and CMV-seronegative.

This clone came up once. V gene TRBV7-9 combines with J gene TRBJ1-1; D perhaps matches TRBD1 (5 bases). This CDR3 has 15 residues. Trimming pared 5 bases from V and 1 base from J, leaving 14 bases between. CDR1 is SEHNR and CDR2 is FQNEAQ in the germline V gene (reference sequence). CDR3 sequence: CASSRLSDRNTEAFF. CDR3 DNA sequence: TGTGCCAGCAGCCGATTGTCCGACAGGAACACTGAAGCTTTCTTT.

The chain carries TRBV6-4 and TRBJ2-1, with no clear D. Trimming removed 8 bases from V and 0 bases from J, with 8 bases in between. The CDR3 length is 13 residues. Germline V lookup: CDR1 MRHNA, CDR2 SNTAGT. CDR3 sequence reads: CASAASSYNEQFF. CDR3 coding DNA: TGTGCCAGCGCGGCTAGCTCCTACAATGAGCAGTTCTTC.

The gene calls are TRBV28 and TRBJ1-1; D is uncertain. CDR1 and CDR2 (germline): MDHEN, SYDVKM. The V gene lost 2 bases and the J gene lost 1 base, with 11 bases spanning the gap. CDR3 length equals 15 residues. Here the CDR3 reads CASSLPGLGNTEAFF. The CDR3 region has the DNA TGTGCCAGCAGTTTACCGGGTTTGGGGAACACTGAAGCTTTCTTT.

The rearrangement uses TRBV7-9 and TRBJ2-3, with D perhaps matching TRBD2 (6 bases). The CDR3 is made up of 14 amino acids. Trimming cost V 5 bases and J 5 bases, with 14 bases left between them. The germline V gene encodes CDR1 SEHNR and CDR2 FQNEAQ (reference sequence). The CDR3 DNA follows: TGTGCCAGCAGCCCCGGTGCGGGGTTAGATACGCAGTATTTT. Its protein is CASSPGAGLDTQYF.

V gene TRBV27 combines with J gene TRBJ1-4, with 10 bases matching TRBD1. The CDR3 covers 13 residues. V was pared by 11 bases and J by 6 bases, with 6 bases of the junction left unmatched. Germline values: CDR1 MNHEY, CDR2 SMNVEV (reference sequence). The CDR3 nucleotides are TGTGCCGCCGCGGACAGGGGGTATGAAAAACTGTTTTTT. Translating it yields CAAADRGYEKLFF. Filled out from reference TRBV27 and TRBJ1-4, the complete variable domain reads EAQVTQNPRYLITVTGKKLTVTCSQNMNHEYMSWYRQDPGLGLRQIYYSMNVEVTDKGDVPEGYKVSRKEKRNFPLILESPSPNQTSLYFCAAADRGYEKLFFGSGTQLSVL.

This clone was seen more than once but under ten times. V and J are TRBV7-2 and TRBJ1-1; no clear D gene. Germline V gene lookup returns CDR1 SGHTA and CDR2 FQGNSA. The CDR3 has 13 residues. Trimming shortened V by 3 bases and J by 3 bases, and 8 bases separated the two germline ends. The CDR3 DNA reads TGTGCCAGCAGCTTTTATCGTCACACTGAAGCTTTCTTT. Translating it yields CASSFYRHTEAFF.

This chain uses TRBV7-9 with TRBJ2-5, with TRBD1 as a possible D gene (5 bases). The germline CDR1 and CDR2 sequences are SEHNR and FQNEAQ (reference sequence). CDR3 length equals 13 residues. V lost 5 bases and J 1 base, leaving 8 bases between the germline ends. CDR3 region: CASSPRAQETQYF. In nucleotides, the CDR3 is TGTGCCAGCAGCCCCAGGGCCCAAGAGACCCAGTACTTC.

V and J are TRBV27 and TRBJ1-6, with 9 bases matching TRBD1. Germline CDR1 and CDR2: MNHEY and SMNVEV (reference sequence). The CDR3 sequence is 16 residues long. With V trimmed by 5 bases and J by 6 bases, 8 bases remained unmatched. The CDR3 here is CASSPGTGRGNSPLHF. The DNA of the CDR3 is TGTGCCAGCAGTCCGGGGACAGGGAGGGGTAATTCACCCCTCCACTTT.

The chain links TRBV28 to TRBJ2-1; TRBD2 aligns across 13 bases. Looked up from germline, CDR1 is MDHEN and CDR2 is SYDVKM. This CDR3 comprises 16 residues. J was trimmed by 4 bases and V by 7 bases; bases with no gene match: 7. CDR3 in amino acids: CASTTWGLAGYNEQFF. CDR3 nucleotides: TGTGCCAGCACCACCTGGGGACTAGCGGGATACAATGAGCAGTTCTTC.

The chain uses TRBV7-9 and TRBJ2-2; D might be TRBD1 (6 bases). V lost 1 base, J lost 5 bases, and 20 bases lay in between. The CDR3 is 18 residues long. Germline values: CDR1 SEHNR, CDR2 FQNEAQ (reference sequence). CDR3 loop: CASSLEFQGTGATGELFF. The DNA of the CDR3 is TGTGCCAGCAGCTTAGAATTTCAGGGGACGGGTGCTACCGGGGAGCTGTTTTTT.

J is TRBJ2-3 and V is TRBV4-2; weak D call: TRBD2 (9 bases). Germline V gene lookup returns CDR1 LGHNA and CDR2 YNFKEQ. Deletions cut 1 base from V and 10 bases from J, with 18 bases between. The CDR3 consists of 15 residues. Written as DNA, the CDR3 is TGTGCCAGCAGCCAAGGCCGCGGGGGGGGACAGGCGCAGTATTTT. Translation: CASSQGRGGGQAQYF.

This chain uses TRBV7-8 with TRBJ2-3, with D possibly TRBD2 on 5 matching bases. Germline loops: CDR1 SGHVS, CDR2 FQNEAQ. V gave up 7 bases and J gave up 6 bases, with 17 bases separating them. This CDR3 has 14 amino acids. For the CDR3, the DNA is TGTGCCAGCACCCGGGGAAGTTTATCGGATACGCAGTATTTT. Translating it yields CASTRGSLSDTQYF.

The chain is built from TRBV5-4 and TRBJ2-7; 8 bases align to TRBD1. CDR1 is SGHNT and CDR2 is YYREEE in the germline V gene (reference sequence). Unmatched junction bases numbered 3, after V lost 1 base and J lost 0 bases. The CDR3 spans 15 residues. The CDR3 sequence is CASSLQGANSYEQYF. CDR3 nucleotides: TGTGCCAGCAGCTTGCAGGGGGCTAACTCCTACGAGCAGTACTTC.

The rearrangement joins TRBV5-1 to TRBJ1-5; 9 bases line up with TRBD1. Germline V lookup: CDR1 SGHRS, CDR2 YFSETQ. With 5 bases clipped from V and 3 bases from J, the junction kept 6 bases outside the gene matches. The CDR3 has 15 residues. The CDR3 DNA follows: TGCGCCAGCAGACCCGGGACAGGGAACAATCAGCCCCAGCATTTT. It encodes CASRPGTGNNQPQHF.

The chain carries TRBV7-2 and TRBJ2-5, with 8 bases lining up with TRBD2. The DNA end is a closer match to TRBJ2-7, so the J assignment may be wrong. CDR3 length equals 15 residues. Germline V gene data show CDR1 as SGHTA and CDR2 as FQGNSA. CDR3 residues: CASSLSAGGRYEQYF. The CDR3 DNA sequence: TGTGCCAGCAGCTTATCGGCGGGGGGACGGTACGAGCAGTACTTC.

V usage is TRBV11-3 and J usage is TRBJ2-1; 7 bases are a match to TRBD1. The CDR3 spans 16 residues. The germline gives CDR1 SGHNT, CDR2 YENEEA. With 1 base clipped from V and 6 bases from J, the junction kept 9 bases outside the gene matches. The DNA for the CDR3 is TGTGCCAGCAGCTTAGCTGCCAGGGGGTTAGGCAATGAGCAGTTCTTC. It encodes CASSLAARGLGNEQFF.

V and J are TRBV19 and TRBJ2-2; tentatively, D is TRBD2 (6 bases). Per germline, CDR1 LNHDA and CDR2 SQIVND (reference sequence). V lost 5 bases, J lost 5 bases, and 15 bases lay in between. This CDR3 spans 15 amino acids. CDR3 region: CASSAGSRSTGELFF. CDR3 sequence (DNA): TGTGCCAGTAGTGCGGGAAGCCGCTCTACCGGGGAGCTGTTTTTT.

The chain joins TRBV9 to TRBJ1-5; D is ambiguous. V dropped 0 bases and J dropped 4 bases, with 11 bases sitting between them. The CDR3 covers 15 residues. CDR1 and CDR2 from the germline V gene are SGDLS and YYNGEE. The CDR3 region has the DNA TGTGCCAGCAGCGTAGGGGCGAACGAAAATCAGCCCCAGCATTTT. It yields the protein CASSVGANENQPQHF.

V and J are TRBV5-6 and TRBJ2-7, with D tentatively TRBD2 (5 bases). Germline V CDR1 and CDR2: SGHDT, YYEEEE. Deletions cut 0 bases from V and 6 bases from J, with 10 bases between. The CDR3 has 13 amino acids. The DNA of the CDR3 is TGTGCCAGCAGCTTGGGGGGAGTGTTCGAGCAGTACTTC. Protein sequence: CASSLGGVFEQYF.

This clone appeared once. J is TRBJ2-7 and V is TRBV9; 9 bases are shared with TRBD1. The length of the CDR3 is 14 residues. The junction had 3 bases not matched to a gene; V was cut back by 3 bases and J by 2 bases. In germline, CDR1 is SGDLS, CDR2 YYNGEE. CDR3 in amino acids: CASSAGTGTYEQYF. The CDR3 nucleotides read TGTGCCAGCAGCGCAGGGACAGGGACCTACGAGCAGTACTTC.

The rearrangement uses TRBV9 and TRBJ2-7; possible D gene TRBD1, 6 bases. Germline CDR1 reads SGDLS; CDR2 reads YYNGEE. The CDR3 has 16 amino acids. V lost 2 bases, J lost 2 bases, and 17 bases lay in between. In DNA form, the CDR3 reads TGTGCCAGCAGCGTCAACCCGGGACACGAAGCCTACGAGCAGTACTTC. Translating it yields CASSVNPGHEAYEQYF.

A few counts support this clone. V and J are TRBV27 and TRBJ1-1, with D possibly matching TRBD1 (6 bases). V was shortened by 3 bases and J by 10 bases, with 12 bases between the two germline ends. The CDR3 sequence is 12 residues long. CDR1 and CDR2 from the germline V gene are MNHEY and SMNVEV (reference sequence). CDR3 sequence: CASSFQGQIAFF. In DNA form, the CDR3 reads TGTGCCAGCAGTTTTCAGGGGCAGATAGCTTTCTTT.

V and J are TRBV11-2 and TRBJ1-4; tentatively, D is TRBD1 (5 bases). Trimming removed 4 bases at V and 3 bases at J, with 15 bases between. Germline lookup yields CDR1 SGHAT and CDR2 FQNNGV. This CDR3 region has 16 residues. This CDR3 is CASSSDSRQPNEKLFF. The CDR3 DNA reads as TGTGCCAGCAGCTCGGATAGTCGACAGCCTAATGAAAAACTGTTTTTT.

The chain carries TRBV7-9 and TRBJ1-1, with 9 bases lining up with TRBD1. V dropped 1 base and J dropped 1; count of bases not matched to a gene: 1. Germline V lookup: CDR1 SEHNR, CDR2 FQNEAQ (reference sequence). This CDR3 has 15 amino acids. The CDR3 here is CASSLVGQGNTEAFF. Written as DNA, the CDR3 is TGTGCCAGCAGCTTAGTGGGACAGGGGAACACTGAAGCTTTCTTT.

V usage is TRBV18 and J usage is TRBJ1-1; TRBD1 matches at 8 bases. From germline, CDR1 is KGHSH and CDR2 LQKENI. V shed 3 bases and J 1 base; nucleotides not matched to a gene: 4. The CDR3 covers 15 residues. The CDR3 reads CASSPDRGGNTEAFF. The CDR3 DNA sequence: TGTGCCAGCTCACCCGACAGGGGAGGGAACACTGAAGCTTTCTTT.

The chain carries TRBV5-1 and TRBJ1-4, with D perhaps TRBD1 (6 bases). The CDR3 extends over 16 amino acids. Trimming removed 1 base from V and 0 bases from J, with 10 bases in between. Germline lookup yields CDR1 SGHRS and CDR2 YFSETQ. The CDR3 protein is CASSLLTGPTNEKLFF. Written as DNA, the CDR3 is TGCGCCAGCAGCTTGCTTACAGGGCCAACTAATGAAAAACTGTTTTTT.

V and J are TRBV4-3 and TRBJ2-7; perhaps TRBD2 as D (5 bases). The CDR3 runs 16 residues. The germline gives CDR1 LGHNA, CDR2 YSLEER. V dropped 0 bases and J dropped 6 bases, with 18 bases sitting between them. The CDR3 DNA reads as TGCGCCAGCAGCCAAGAGGTAGTCGGAGGAGAGTTCGAGCAGTACTTC. It translates to CASSQEVVGGEFEQYF.

The rearrangement uses TRBV5-1 and TRBJ1-4, with 10 bases aligning to TRBD1. CDR1 and CDR2 from the germline V gene are SGHRS and YFSETQ. The CDR3 is 16 residues long. V shed 0 bases and J 8 bases; nucleotides not matched to a gene: 7. Here the CDR3 reads CASSLGPRDRGEKLFF. The CDR3, as DNA: TGCGCCAGCAGCTTGGGGCCTCGGGACAGGGGCGAAAAACTGTTTTTT.

A single count supports this clone. The chain employs TRBV9 and TRBJ2-7, with 14 bases that match TRBD2. This CDR3 has 18 amino acids. V was pared by 0 bases and J by 0 bases, with 5 bases of the junction left unmatched. Germline CDR1 and CDR2: SGDLS and YYNGEE. This CDR3 is CASSVGLAGGSSSYEQYF. Here the CDR3 DNA reads TGTGCCAGCAGCGTAGGACTAGCGGGAGGGTCGAGCTCCTACGAGCAGTACTTC.